Below are 30 T cell receptor beta chains sequenced from a single sample in a study of cytomegalovirus exposure and HLA in healthy donors. The PCR was carried out with 60 Vbeta primers and 13 Jbeta primers. Some clones are missing from TCRdb's copy, which holds only in-frame ones; the method was immunoSEQ multiplex PCR. Among around 92,000 clones, around three quarters were seen once, and the ten largest hold about 8%. The sample consisted of PBMCs. Receptors originate from a human donor in good health.

The rearrangement links TRBV6-5 to TRBJ2-2, with D tentatively TRBD1 (6 bases). The length of the CDR3 is 11 residues. Germline V lookup: CDR1 MNHEY, CDR2 SVGAGI. Trimming pared 8 bases from V and 7 bases from J, leaving 8 bases between. DNA of the CDR3: TGTGCCAGCTGCAGGGGCGGGGAGCTGTTTTTT. This sequence encodes CASCRGGELFF.

V gene TRBV11-2 combines with J gene TRBJ2-1; TRBD1 matches at 8 bases. This CDR3 spans 15 amino acids. The ends lost 3 bases at V and 4 bases at J; junction bases unmatched: 5. Per germline, CDR1 SGHAT and CDR2 FQNNGV. The CDR3 reads CASSLSQGAYNEQFF. In DNA form, the CDR3 reads TGTGCCAGCAGCTTGTCGCAGGGGGCATACAATGAGCAGTTCTTC.

The rearrangement joins TRBV10-1 to TRBJ2-7, with D possibly matching TRBD1 (6 bases). Germline CDR1 and CDR2: WNHNN and SYGVQD (reference sequence). V was clipped by 4 bases and J by 7 bases, with 14 bases between them. The CDR3 runs to 13 residues. CDR3 in amino acids: CASSVNREMEQYF. CDR3 sequence (DNA): TGCGCCAGCAGTGTTAACAGGGAGATGGAGCAGTACTTC.

The chain uses TRBV11-2 and TRBJ1-1; D perhaps matches TRBD1 (6 bases). Trimming took 5 bases from V and 3 from J, leaving 10 bases between them. This CDR3 has 13 residues. Looked up from germline, CDR1 is SGHAT and CDR2 is FQNNGV. The CDR3 DNA sequence: TGTGCCAGCAGCCTGAGACAGGACACTGAAGCTTTCTTT. Its translation: CASSLRQDTEAFF.

V is TRBV11-3 and J is TRBJ2-7, with 9 bases lining up with TRBD1. CDR1 SGHNT and CDR2 YENEEA come from the germline V gene. The CDR3 runs 14 residues. J was trimmed by 3 bases and V by 8 bases; bases with no gene match: 8. CDR3 DNA sequence: TGTGCCAGCGCCCCCGGGACAGGGAGCTACGAGCAGTACTTC. Protein: CASAPGTGSYEQYF.

This clone has only a few counts. The gene calls are TRBV2 and TRBJ1-1; 7 nucleotides agree with TRBD1. The CDR3 spans 10 residues. The V gene's germline CDR1 is SNHLY and CDR2 FYNNEI. J gave up 10 bases and V 5 bases, and 1 base lay outside the gene matches. The DNA for the CDR3 is TGTGCCAGCAGTAGGGACAGAGCTTTCTTT. It yields the protein CASSRDRAFF.

This clone was counted a few times. The CDR3 DNA reads TGTGCCAGCAGTAGAACGGGACAGGGTAGTGAAAAACTGTTTTTT. Encoded protein: CASSRTGQGSEKLFF. This chain uses TRBV6-5 with TRBJ1-4; 9 bases fit TRBD1. CDR1 is MNHEY and CDR2 is SVGAGI in the germline V gene. V lost 5 bases and J lost 7; bases outside the gene matches: 8. CDR3 size: 15 residues.

In this sample, this clone turned up once. This rearrangement joins TRBV15 to TRBJ2-2, with unresolved D. CDR3 length: 15 amino acids. Trimming took off 0 bases at V and 2 bases at J, with 7 bases between the two ends. Germline V gene data show CDR1 as LNHNV and CDR2 as YYDKDF (reference sequence). This CDR3 reads CATSRDRSNTGELFF. As DNA, the CDR3 is TGTGCCACCAGCAGAGATCGGAGTAACACCGGGGAGCTGTTTTTT.

The gene calls are TRBV5-6 and TRBJ2-7, with D perhaps matching TRBD2 (6 bases). Germline values: CDR1 SGHDT, CDR2 YYEEEE. The CDR3 length is 12 residues. Trimming removed 0 bases from V and 7 bases from J, with 8 bases in between. The CDR3 DNA follows: TGTGCCAGCAGCTTGGTTGGGGGGGAGCAGTACTTC. Translated: CASSLVGGEQYF.

V is TRBV10-3 and J is TRBJ2-2, with TRBD2 identical over 9 bases. The V segment lost 10 bases and the J segment 0 bases; nucleotides outside the gene matches: 3. The CDR3 spans 14 residues. Germline CDR1 ENHRY, CDR2 SYGVKD. CDR3 in DNA: TGTGCCACCGGACTAGCGCCGAACACCGGGGAGCTGTTTTTT. The encoded protein is CATGLAPNTGELFF.

Only a few counts were recorded for this clone. This chain joins TRBV29-1 and TRBJ2-2; possibly TRBD1 for D (5 bases). Between the trimmed V and J ends, which lost 8 bases and 4 bases, there was a span of 14 bases. CDR3 size: 13 residues. CDR1 is SQVTM and CDR2 is ANQGSEA in the germline V gene. The CDR3 region is CSSLTGSTGELFF. CDR3 in DNA: TGCAGCTCCCTTACAGGTAGCACCGGGGAGCTGTTTTTT.

V is TRBV9 and J is TRBJ1-2; D perhaps matches TRBD1 (6 bases). Germline values: CDR1 SGDLS, CDR2 YYNGEE. This CDR3 has 15 residues. V shed 3 bases and J shed 8 bases, with 20 bases lying between them. CDR3 sequence reads: CASSARSDPRGGYTF. The CDR3 nucleotides read TGTGCCAGCAGCGCCCGATCGGACCCGAGGGGGGGCTACACCTTC.

This chain links TRBV13 with TRBJ1-5; 9 nucleotides line up with TRBD1. V gave up 1 base and J gave up 2 bases; unmatched junction bases: 15. Germline-derived CDR1 and CDR2 are PRHDT and FYEKMQ (reference sequence). The CDR3 sequence is 20 residues long. CDR3 nucleotide sequence: TGTGCCAGCAGCTTAGAGGCGGATAAGACAGGGGGTTCTGGCAATCAGCCCCAGCATTTT. It encodes CASSLEADKTGGSGNQPQHF.

The rearrangement uses TRBV5-1 and TRBJ2-7; the match to TRBD2 covers 8 bases. This CDR3 region has 15 residues. The germline gives CDR1 SGHRS, CDR2 YFSETQ. The trim removed 1 base at V and 1 base at J, leaving 4 bases unmatched. DNA of the CDR3: TGCGCCAGCAGCTTGAGCGGGGGCACTTCCTACGAGCAGTACTTC. Its translation is CASSLSGGTSYEQYF.

The chain links TRBV7-2 to TRBJ1-1; D is perhaps TRBD1 (5 bases). This CDR3 is built from 13 residues. Looked up from germline, CDR1 is SGHTA and CDR2 is FQGNSA. Deletions cut 3 bases from V and 4 bases from J, with 9 bases between. CDR3: CASSLGQLTEAFF. The DNA for the CDR3 is TGTGCCAGCAGCTTGGGGCAACTCACTGAAGCTTTCTTT.

This chain uses TRBV19 with TRBJ2-2, with 12 bases matching TRBD2. The CDR3 contains 17 residues. The J segment lost 7 bases and the V segment lost 5 bases, leaving 11 bases of the junction unmatched. In germline, CDR1 is LNHDA, CDR2 SQIVND (reference sequence). The CDR3: CASSAQTSGRTIGELFF. The DNA for the CDR3 is TGTGCCAGTAGTGCTCAGACTAGCGGGAGAACAATCGGGGAGCTGTTTTTT.

The gene calls are TRBV5-5 and TRBJ2-2; no reliable D call. The CDR3 has 14 amino acids. Germline-derived CDR1 and CDR2 are SGHKS and YYEKEE (reference sequence). V shed 1 base and J shed 5 bases, with 9 bases lying between them. This CDR3 is CASSLNSLTGELFF. The CDR3 DNA reads as TGTGCCAGCAGCTTGAATAGCTTAACCGGGGAGCTGTTTTTT. The variable domain in full, with the rest retrieved from reference TRBV5-5 and TRBJ2-2, is DAGVTQSPTHLIKTRGQQVTLRCSPISGHKSVSWYQQVLGQGPQFIFQYYEKEERGRGNFPDRFSARQFPNYSSELNVNALLLGDSALYLCASSLNSLTGELFFGEGSRLTVL.

V gene TRBV11-2 combines with J gene TRBJ2-1, with TRBD2 matching 7 bases. The length of the CDR3 is 17 residues. V lost 1 base to trimming and J lost 0 bases; unmatched junction nucleotides: 6. In germline, CDR1 is SGHAT, CDR2 FQNNGV. This chain's CDR3 is CASSLVQRGGSYNEQFF. The CDR3 DNA follows: TGTGCCAGCAGCTTAGTACAGCGGGGTGGCTCCTACAATGAGCAGTTCTTC.

The gene calls are TRBV5-6 and TRBJ1-2; 7 nucleotides match TRBD1. V was clipped by 1 base and J by 7 bases; unmatched bases: 13. This CDR3 comprises 16 residues. CDR1 is SGHDT and CDR2 is YYEEEE in the germline V gene. The CDR3 region has the DNA TGTGCCAGCAGCTTGCAAGGTTCGGAGGGGGCCTCTGGCTACACCTTC. Translation: CASSLQGSEGASGYTF.

The rearrangement links TRBV29-1 to TRBJ2-1, with TRBD2 matching over 7 bases. This CDR3 is 13 amino acids long. J lost 9 bases, V lost 7 bases, and 12 bases had no gene match. Germline-derived CDR1 and CDR2 are SQVTM and ANQGSEA. CDR3 sequence reads: CSGDSPGGGEQFF. In nucleotides, the CDR3 is TGCAGCGGCGATAGTCCGGGGGGAGGTGAGCAGTTCTTC.

This clone occurred once. The V gene is TRBV5-1, the J gene TRBJ1-2; 7 bases fit TRBD1. CDR1 SGHRS and CDR2 YFSETQ come from the germline V gene. With V trimmed by 3 bases and J by 5 bases, 7 bases remained unmatched. The CDR3 runs 14 residues. CDR3 amino acids: CASSSTTGTYGYTF. DNA for the CDR3: TGCGCCAGCAGCTCCACGACAGGGACATATGGCTACACCTTC. The full variable domain, in which reference TRBV5-1 and TRBJ1-2 provide the parts outside the CDR3, is KAGVTQTPRYLIKTRGQQVTLSCSPISGHRSVSWYQQTPGQGLQFLFEYFSETQRNKGNFPGRFSGRQFSNSRSEMNVSTLELGDSALYLCASSSTTGTYGYTFGSGTRLTVV.

The V call is TRBV7-2, the J call TRBJ1-2; D is ambiguous. The CDR3 is 12 amino acids. Germline CDR1 is SGHTA and CDR2 is FQGNSA. V lost 5 bases to trimming and J lost 7 bases, with 11 bases between them. CDR3 region: CASSLDPGGYTF. For the CDR3, the DNA is TGTGCCAGCAGCCTAGACCCGGGTGGCTACACCTTC.

As for this clone: Its ends do not fully match the called genes, so a read error is possible. V usage is TRBV6-1 and J usage is TRBJ2-5; D might be TRBD1 (6 bases). The V gene's germline CDR1 is MNHNS and CDR2 SASEGT. The CDR3 sequence is 15 residues long. DNA for the CDR3: TGTGCCAGCAGTGCCCTGGACAGTCCCCAAGAGGCCCAGTACTTC. Translating it yields CASSALDSPQEAQYF.

The rearrangement uses TRBV7-2 and TRBJ1-2; D remains unclear. The V and J ends lost 5 bases and 8 bases respectively, with 15 bases between them. Looked up from germline, CDR1 is SGHTA and CDR2 is FQGNSA. The CDR3 extends over 13 amino acids. CDR3 nucleotides: TGTGCCAGCAGCCGCCCGGGGTCGGGCGGCTACACCTTC. Its translation is CASSRPGSGGYTF.

The chain recombines TRBV5-4 with TRBJ2-2; 11 bases line up with TRBD2. The CDR3 totals 19 residues. Germline values: CDR1 SGHNT, CDR2 YYREEE (reference sequence). J gave up 2 bases and V 4 bases, and 13 bases lay outside the gene matches. In DNA, the CDR3 is TGTGCCAGCAGCCCCTTTGGGCTAGCGGGGGGCCACAACACCGGGGAGCTGTTTTTT. Encoded protein: CASSPFGLAGGHNTGELFF.

CDR3 in amino acids: CASSPVTGGDQPQHF. In DNA, the CDR3 is TGTGCCAGCAGTCCCGTGACAGGGGGCGATCAGCCCCAGCATTTT. The chain carries TRBV27 and TRBJ1-5, with 10 bases that match TRBD1. Germline trimming cut 5 bases from V and 5 bases from J; bases unmatched to any gene: 6. CDR1 and CDR2 from the germline V gene are MNHEY and SMNVEV (reference sequence). The CDR3 length is 15 residues.

The CDR3 DNA reads as TGTGCCAGCAGTGTTCGACTTAGGAACACTGAAGCTTTCTTT. Its protein is CASSVRLRNTEAFF. The rearrangement links TRBV2 to TRBJ1-1; unclear D gene. Trimming stripped 4 bases from V and 1 base from J, with 10 bases between. The CDR3 has 14 amino acids. CDR1 is SNHLY, CDR2 FYNNEI, per germline.

The V gene is TRBV7-9, the J gene TRBJ1-4, with D uncertain. Germline-derived CDR1 and CDR2 are SEHNR and FQNEAQ (reference sequence). V lost 1 base and J lost 3, with 9 bases in between. The length of the CDR3 is 15 residues. This CDR3 reads CASSLGEIANEKLFF. The CDR3 nucleotides are TGTGCCAGCAGCTTAGGGGAGATCGCTAATGAAAAACTGTTTTTT.

This clone was picked up one time. This chain links TRBV19 with TRBJ2-5, with 7 bases that match TRBD1. Trimming took 3 bases from V and 2 from J; bases not matched to a gene: 3. CDR3 size: 14 residues. CDR1 LNHDA and CDR2 SQIVND come from the germline V gene (reference sequence). The CDR3 nucleotides read TGTGCCAGTAGTATTCTGGGACAGCAAGAGACCCAGTACTTC. Protein product: CASSILGQQETQYF. Supplemented by reference TRBV19 and TRBJ2-5, the full variable domain reads DGGITQSPKYLFRKEGQNVTLSCEQNLNHDAMYWYRQDPGQGLRLIYYSQIVNDFQKGDIAEGYSVSREKKESFPLTVTSAQKNPTAFYLCASSILGQQETQYFGPGTRLLVL.

The V call is TRBV6-1, the J call TRBJ1-1; 11 nucleotides align to TRBD1. The CDR3 consists of 14 residues. The V segment lost 8 bases and the J segment 4 bases; nucleotides outside the gene matches: 6. Germline values: CDR1 MNHNS, CDR2 SASEGT. The CDR3 DNA follows: TGTGCCAGCGTCCGGGACAGGGGGGGCACTGAAGCTTTCTTT. This gives the protein CASVRDRGGTEAFF.